This TCR beta chain was retrieved from a study of identical twins. CDR3 length equals 15 residues. Germline V gives CDR1 SGHRS, CDR2 YFSETQ. This clonotype was seen repeatedly, ten times or more. No antigen is known for it. The junction does not match germline at one end; this may be a read error. Study results and limitations: For zero-insertion analyses, partial confounding could come from invariant MAIT and iNKT cells. Cord blood's abundant beta clonotypes had fewer insertions, unlike memory repertoires. Monozygotic twins shared more out-of-frame TCR alpha than recombination models predicted.

TCRdb analysed the 5' RACE reads with MiXCR anew, one entry per CDR3 protein. The sample has 700,000 to 950,000 distinct CDR3 sequences, 9% to 15% seen once. These data were likewise used in another study, on yellow fever vaccine responses in identical twins. That work states: Vaccine T cell responses of twins reportedly seemed partly convergent and partly personalized.

The V gene is TRBV5-1, the J gene TRBJ2-1; 11 bases agree with TRBD1. The sequence came from a woman between 18 and 29 years old in good health. Material: PBMCs. The CDR3 nucleotides are TGTGCCAGCAGCTTGGACAGGGGGCCCTACAATGAGCAGTTCTTC. Its translation: CASSLDRGPYNEQFF. The full variable domain, completed using reference TRBV5-1 and TRBJ2-1, is KAGVTQTPRYLIKTRGQQVTLSCSPISGHRSVSWYQQTPGQGLQFLFEYFSETQRNKGNFPGRFSGRQFSNSRSEMNVSTLELGDSALYLCASSLDRGPYNEQFFGPGTRLTVL.